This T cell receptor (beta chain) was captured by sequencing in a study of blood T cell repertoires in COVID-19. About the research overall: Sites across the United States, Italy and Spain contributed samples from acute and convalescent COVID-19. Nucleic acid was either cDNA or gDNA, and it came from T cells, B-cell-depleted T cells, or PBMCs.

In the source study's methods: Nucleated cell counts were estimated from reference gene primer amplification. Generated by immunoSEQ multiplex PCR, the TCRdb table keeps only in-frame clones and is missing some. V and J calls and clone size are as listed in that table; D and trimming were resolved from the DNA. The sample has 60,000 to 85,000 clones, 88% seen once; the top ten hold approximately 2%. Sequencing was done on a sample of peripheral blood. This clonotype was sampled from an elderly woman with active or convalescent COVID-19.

The CDR3 coding sequence is TGCGCCAGCAGCCAATTTTCATGGCGGCAAAACTCCTACAATGAGCAGTTCTTC. Residues: CASSQFSWRQNSYNEQFF. This chain joins TRBV4-3 and TRBJ2-1; D is ambiguous. The CDR3 spans 18 residues. Per the germline V gene, CDR1 is LGHNA and CDR2 is YSLEER. V was cut by 2 bases and J by 0 bases, with 17 bases left in between.